The clone carrying this T cell receptor (beta chain) was seen repeatedly, ten times or more. TCRdb re-derived calls from the RACE reads in MiXCR, one entry per CDR3 protein. The sample holds about 93,000 distinct CDR3 sequences, about 8% seen once. This sample stems from a study of human T cells and chemical hapten exposure. Time point reported: pre-sensitization, week 0. Regarding treatment: therapeutic diphenylcyclopropenone sensitization with weekly scalp DPC. It was unfractionated whole blood from which total RNA was extracted. This CDR3 has 19 amino acids. Germline V gene data show CDR1 as LGHNA and CDR2 as YSLEER. After removal of 4 bases from V and 1 base from J, the junction contained 19 bases not matched to a gene.

The material was whole blood, obtained in connection with sensitization to the hapten diphenylcyclopropenone (DPC). This clonotype was sampled from a man aged 40-49 years with alopecia areata. Some clones in this sample may be carry-over from other donors' samples. The chain carries TRBV4-3 and TRBJ2-7; 7 nucleotides line up with TRBD1. CDR3 nucleotides: TGCGCCAGCAGCCCCACGCAGAAACCATACAGGGGCGGGTCCTACGAGCAGTACGTC. Translated, it gives CASSPTQKPYRGGSYEQYV.